These 22 T cell receptor beta chains originate from one sample sequenced in a study of identical twins. TCRdb used MiXCR to reprocess the 5' RACE reads, holding one entry per CDR3 protein. The sample holds 450,000 or so distinct CDR3 sequences; around a sixth are singletons and the top ten take roughly 12%. Sequenced input: naive T cells sorted from blood. Receptor source: a man aged 45-65 years in good health.

This clonotype was observed a few times. V usage is TRBV20-1 and J usage is TRBJ2-1; TRBD2 agrees at 8 bases. Germline values: CDR1 DFQATT, CDR2 SNEGSKA (reference sequence). Trimming at V came to 2 bases and at J to 1 base, leaving 7 bases not matched to a gene. The CDR3 is 16 amino acids. The CDR3 DNA is TGCAGTGCTAGAAAGGGCACGGGGGGGTCCTACAATGAGCAGTTCTTC. It codes for CSARKGTGGSYNEQFF.

This clonotype was observed many times. The chain recombines TRBV6-5 with TRBJ1-1; TRBD1 is a possible D gene (6 bases). Trimming took off 2 bases at V and 0 bases at J, with 13 bases between the two ends. Germline values: CDR1 MNHEY, CDR2 SVGAGI. The CDR3 contains 16 residues. DNA for the CDR3: TGTGCCAGCAGTTACAAAACTAGGGGGTTGAACACTGAAGCTTTCTTT. This gives the protein CASSYKTRGLNTEAFF.

In its sample, this clonotype was seen many times. V and J are TRBV6-5 and TRBJ1-1; D unclear. Trimming shortened V by 0 bases and J by 0 bases, and 8 bases separated the two germline ends. The CDR3 runs 15 residues. Germline loops: CDR1 MNHEY, CDR2 SVGAGI. In DNA form, the CDR3 reads TGTGCCAGCAGTTACTCGATCTCGATGAACACTGAAGCTTTCTTT. Translated: CASSYSISMNTEAFF.

V usage is TRBV7-2 and J usage is TRBJ2-1, with 7 bases fitting TRBD1. Germline V gene data show CDR1 as SGHTA and CDR2 as FQGNSA. V shed 5 bases, J shed 6 bases, and the junction held 4 bases outside the gene matches. The CDR3 has 13 amino acids. The CDR3 DNA reads TGTGCCAGCAGCCCACAGGGGCCCAATGAGCAGTTCTTC. Translating gives CASSPQGPNEQFF.

This clonotype has more than one count but fewer than ten. The rearrangement uses TRBV9 and TRBJ2-1; 7 nucleotides agree with TRBD2. There are 15 residues in the CDR3. Germline V gene lookup returns CDR1 SGDLS and CDR2 YYNGEE. Losses at the gene ends were 3 bases for V and 4 bases for J; bases not matched to a gene: 7. The CDR3 sequence is CASSAVPAGYNEQFF. The DNA of the CDR3 is TGTGCCAGCAGCGCCGTCCCAGCGGGGTACAATGAGCAGTTCTTC.

This clonotype has at least ten counts. The chain carries TRBV5-1 and TRBJ2-7, with 9 bases lining up with TRBD2. Germline lookup yields CDR1 SGHRS and CDR2 YFSETQ. The CDR3 runs to 15 residues. Trimming cost V 1 base and J 2 bases; bases outside gene matches: 4. This CDR3 is CASSLMAGGPYEQYF. The CDR3 DNA sequence: TGCGCCAGCAGCTTGATGGCGGGAGGGCCCTACGAGCAGTACTTC.

This clonotype was counted only a few times. The rearrangement uses TRBV28 and TRBJ2-6; no definite D call. The CDR3 extends over 15 amino acids. The V end lost 6 bases, the J end lost 0 bases, and 9 bases lay between the germline ends. Per germline, CDR1 MDHEN and CDR2 SYDVKM. The CDR3 spells CASRLRFSGANVLTF. CDR3 bases: TGTGCCAGCAGGCTAAGGTTCTCTGGGGCCAACGTCCTGACTTTC.

This clonotype was observed many times. The chain couples TRBV20-1 to TRBJ2-1, with unresolved D. Trimming took 3 bases from V and 6 from J, leaving 15 bases between them. In germline, CDR1 is DFQATT, CDR2 SNEGSKA (reference sequence). CDR3 length equals 14 residues. The CDR3 region has the DNA TGCAGTGCTAGTCCGGGTTTGGTCCCCAATGAGCAGTTCTTC. Translated, it gives CSASPGLVPNEQFF.

This clonotype was detected only a few times. V gene TRBV29-1 combines with J gene TRBJ2-5; D perhaps matches TRBD1 (6 bases). The CDR3 extends over 14 amino acids. Looked up from germline, CDR1 is SQVTM and CDR2 is ANQGSEA. Trimming cost V 4 bases and J 5 bases, with 17 bases left between them. CDR3 sequence reads: CSVGGTGQSETQYF. Here the CDR3 DNA reads TGCAGCGTTGGGGGGACCGGACAGAGCGAGACCCAGTACTTC.

V gene TRBV2 combines with J gene TRBJ2-7; weak D call: TRBD2 (6 bases). Germline V gene sequence: CDR1 SNHLY, CDR2 FYNNEI. V dropped 8 bases and J dropped 4 bases, with 12 bases sitting between them. CDR3 length: 12 amino acids. CDR3 region: CASHMGGYEQYF. CDR3 nucleotide sequence: TGTGCCAGCCACATGGGGGGATACGAGCAGTACTTC.

The chain combines TRBV29-1 with TRBJ2-5; 7 positions agree with TRBD1. In germline, CDR1 is SQVTM, CDR2 ANQGSEA. The CDR3 has 11 residues. V lost 7 bases, J lost 4 bases, and 3 bases stayed unmatched. Here the CDR3 reads CSGYRGETQYF. CDR3 sequence (DNA): TGCAGCGGTTACAGGGGAGAGACCCAGTACTTC.

The chain combines TRBV18 with TRBJ2-1; 8 nucleotides agree with TRBD2. J gave up 6 bases and V 2 bases, and 6 bases lay outside the gene matches. This CDR3 spans 15 amino acids. In germline, CDR1 is KGHSH, CDR2 LQKENI. The CDR3 nucleotides read TGTGCCAGCTCACCATTAAGCGGGGGCGGCAATGAGCAGTTCTTC. Translation gives CASSPLSGGGNEQFF.

This clonotype was observed many times. The rearrangement joins TRBV20-1 to TRBJ2-5; 7 positions agree with TRBD2. V lost 5 bases, J lost 4 bases, and 13 bases stayed unmatched. Germline V gene sequence: CDR1 DFQATT, CDR2 SNEGSKA (reference sequence). This CDR3 contains 15 residues. The CDR3 spells CSAGDAGGSRETQYF. The CDR3 DNA sequence: TGCAGTGCTGGGGACGCCGGGGGGTCTAGAGAGACCCAGTACTTC.

There are many counts of this clonotype. The chain links TRBV5-1 to TRBJ2-7; 7 bases fit TRBD1. Germline loops: CDR1 SGHRS, CDR2 YFSETQ. J gave up 3 bases and V 4 bases, and 7 bases lay outside the gene matches. The CDR3 sequence is 14 residues long. CDR3 amino acids: CASSTGTANYEQYF. The CDR3 region has the DNA TGCGCCAGCAGCACCGGGACAGCGAACTACGAGCAGTACTTC.

This chain joins TRBV11-2 and TRBJ2-1; the D gene is possibly TRBD2 (5 bases). The germline V gene has CDR1 SGHAT and CDR2 FQNNGV. CDR3 length: 15 residues. Deletions cut 4 bases from V and 3 bases from J, with 13 bases between. In nucleotides, the CDR3 is TGTGCCAGCAGCTCCTCGCGGAGGAACTACAATGAGCAGTTCTTC. This sequence encodes CASSSSRRNYNEQFF. Full variable domain (outside the CDR3, taken from reference TRBV11-2 and TRBJ2-1): EAGVAQSPRYKIIEKRQSVAFWCNPISGHATLYWYQQILGQGPKLLIQFQNNGVVDDSQLPKDRFSAERLKGVDSTLKIQPAKLEDSAVYLCASSSSRRNYNEQFFGPGTRLTVL.

This clonotype was observed a single time. This rearrangement joins TRBV20-1 to TRBJ2-2; 10 bases map to TRBD1. J gave up 7 bases and V 1 base, and 3 bases lay outside the gene matches. The CDR3 is 14 residues long. From germline, CDR1 is DFQATT and CDR2 SNEGSKA (reference sequence). The CDR3 coding sequence is TGCAGTGCTAGAGGACAGGGGGCAATCGGGGAGCTGTTTTTT. It codes for CSARGQGAIGELFF.

This clonotype was counted ten times or more. The chain employs TRBV9 and TRBJ1-2; D is possibly TRBD1 (5 bases). The V gene's germline CDR1 is SGDLS and CDR2 YYNGEE. The V gene lost 0 bases and the J gene lost 7 bases, with 25 bases spanning the gap. The CDR3 loop spans 18 amino acids. CDR3 nucleotides: TGTGCCAGCAGCGTAGGGCGCGTCAGGGCTTCGGAATTTGGTGGCTACACCTTC. Translated, it gives CASSVGRVRASEFGGYTF.

There are many counts of this clonotype. The CDR3 DNA reads TGCGCCAGCAGCTTGCTGCAGGGACTCTCCTACAATGAGCAGTTCTTC. Amino acids: CASSLLQGLSYNEQFF. The chain joins TRBV5-1 to TRBJ2-1; TRBD2 is a possible D gene (6 bases). The CDR3 runs 16 residues. The V end lost 1 base, the J end lost 0 bases, and 11 bases lay between the germline ends. Germline CDR1 is SGHRS and CDR2 is YFSETQ.

The chain recombines TRBV9 with TRBJ1-2; D might be TRBD1 (5 bases). Germline assignment: CDR1 SGDLS and CDR2 YYNGEE. The CDR3 is made up of 17 amino acids. The V end was cut by 0 bases, the J end by 8 bases, with 23 bases between. The CDR3 here is CASSVGGGARQSGGYTF. The DNA for the CDR3 is TGTGCCAGCAGCGTAGGTGGAGGGGCTCGACAGTCTGGGGGCTACACCTTC.

This clonotype was observed a handful of times. The CDR3 spells CSSKRRGMAAEAFF. CDR3 DNA sequence: TGCAGTTCGAAAAGAAGGGGAATGGCCGCTGAAGCTTTCTTT. The chain has TRBV20-1 and TRBJ1-1; tentatively, D is TRBD1 (5 bases). This CDR3 has 14 amino acids. Germline CDR1 reads DFQATT; CDR2 reads SNEGSKA (reference sequence). V was cut by 8 bases and J by 6 bases, with 22 bases left in between.

This clonotype was detected a few times. The chain carries TRBV10-3 and TRBJ1-1; TRBD1 is a possible D gene (6 bases). V gave up 6 bases and J gave up 4 bases, with 12 bases separating them. The CDR3 length is 13 residues. Germline V gene data show CDR1 as ENHRY and CDR2 as SYGVKD. The CDR3 DNA reads TGTGCCATCAGGGACAGCTTACCCACTGAAGCTTTCTTT. Its translation: CAIRDSLPTEAFF.

V usage is TRBV25-1 and J usage is TRBJ2-1; possible D gene TRBD1, 5 bases. V lost 5 bases and J 7 bases, leaving 15 bases between the germline ends. This CDR3 region has 14 residues. Germline assignment: CDR1 MGHDK and CDR2 SYGVNS. As DNA, the CDR3 is TGTGCCAGCAGTCCACCGACAGTCTCTAATGAGCAGTTCTTC. It specifies CASSPPTVSNEQFF. The whole variable domain, filled in from reference TRBV25-1 and TRBJ2-1, reads EADIYQTPRYLVIGTGKKITLECSQTMGHDKMYWYQQDPGMELHLIHYSYGVNSTEKGDLSSESTVSRIRTEHFPLTLESARPSHTSQYLCASSPPTVSNEQFFGPGTRLTVL.